This TCR beta chain was sequenced during a study of CD8 T cells in Susac syndrome. The authors reverse transcribed roughly 0.5 to 1 ug RNA with random hexamers. TCRdb re-called the immunoSEQ multiplex PCR reads with MiXCR, one entry per CDR3 protein. The repertoire holds 160,000 or so distinct CDR3 sequences, with 85% to 95% as singletons. This CDR3 is 13 amino acids long. Germline loops: CDR1 SQVTM, CDR2 ANQGSEA. Trimming pared 7 bases from V and 5 bases from J, leaving 15 bases between. This rearrangement joins TRBV29-1 to TRBJ2-1; D not certain. The source is a human donor in good health. The sample comprised CD4+ T cells from PBMCs. This chain's CDR3 is CSALPSRNNEQFF. The DNA for the CDR3 is TGCAGCGCCCTCCCCTCTCGCAACAATGAGCAGTTCTTC.